The table lists the clone carrying this T cell receptor beta chain with a few counts. PBMCs were stained for CD3, CD4 and CD8, and CD4+ and CD8+ T cells were sorted. CDR3 length equals 13 residues. Germline lookup yields CDR1 SGHDN and CDR2 FVKESK. V dropped 4 bases and J dropped 2 bases, with 5 bases sitting between them. This entry belongs to a study of CD8+ T cells in alopecia areata. Investigators isolated RNA and reverse transcribed it into cDNA to act as the sequencing template. Clones were read by immunoSEQ multiplex PCR, and TCRdb kept only the in-frame ones, dropping some. The data show approximately 180,000 clones, with roughly 70% seen just once and about 10% held by the top ten.

V is TRBV14 and J is TRBJ2-2; no definite D call. The receptor was isolated from a human donor with alopecia areata. Sequencing used CD8+ T cells sorted from blood, obtained at week 0. CDR3 nucleotides: TGTGCCAGCAGCCCGCTAAACACCGGGGAGCTGTTTTTT. Protein product: CASSPLNTGELFF.